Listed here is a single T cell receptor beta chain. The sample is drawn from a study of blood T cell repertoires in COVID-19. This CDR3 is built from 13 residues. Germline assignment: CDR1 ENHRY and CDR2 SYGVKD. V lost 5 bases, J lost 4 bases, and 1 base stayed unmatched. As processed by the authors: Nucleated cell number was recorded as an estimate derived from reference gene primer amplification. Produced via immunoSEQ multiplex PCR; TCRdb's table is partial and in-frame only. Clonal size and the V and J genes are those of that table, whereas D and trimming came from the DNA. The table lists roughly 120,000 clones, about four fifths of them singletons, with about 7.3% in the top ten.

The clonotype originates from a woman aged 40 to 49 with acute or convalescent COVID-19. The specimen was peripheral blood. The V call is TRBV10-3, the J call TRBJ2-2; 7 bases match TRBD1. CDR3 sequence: CAISRDSTGELFF. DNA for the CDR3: TGTGCCATCAGTCGGGACAGCACCGGGGAGCTGTTTTTT.